Listed here are 18 T cell receptor beta chains from one sample, sequenced in a study of response to subunit inactivated influenza vaccine. Each CDR3 protein is one row after TCRdb ran MiXCR on the RT-PCR reads. The table has 550,000 to 650,000 distinct CDR3 sequences, approximately 10% seen once. The source material was PBMCs from blood, sampled on the day of vaccination. The receptors stem from a man aged 45-65 years who received an inactivated influenza vaccine.

This clonotype was seen just once. A read error may be the cause here, since a much bigger clone is one base away. J is TRBJ2-3 and V is TRBV29-1, with D possibly TRBD2 on 5 matching bases. Germline CDR1 and CDR2: SQVTM and ANQGSEA. There are 14 residues in the CDR3. CDR3 sequence: CSVKDGLVGDTQSF. For the CDR3, the DNA is TGCAGCGTTAAGGACGGACTCGTCGGAGATACGCAGTCTTTT.

This clonotype was seen at least ten times. CDR3 sequence reads: CASSRRTSGISTDTQYF. The DNA of the CDR3 is TGTGCCAGCAGTCGACGCACTAGCGGGATTAGCACAGATACGCAGTATTTT. The V and J genes are TRBV27 and TRBJ2-3, with 10 bases identical to TRBD2. Germline lookup yields CDR1 MNHEY and CDR2 SMNVEV (reference sequence). CDR3 size: 17 residues. V trimming: 5 bases; J trimming: 0 bases; junction bases outside the gene matches: 8.

This clonotype has just a few counts. The V gene is TRBV9, the J gene TRBJ1-6; possibly TRBD1 for D (5 bases). The CDR3 sequence is 17 residues long. Germline V gene data show CDR1 as SGDLS and CDR2 as YYNGEE. The ends were cut back, 0 bases at V and 9 bases at J, with 19 bases in the middle. The CDR3 loop is CASSVEPTVNLGSPLHF. In DNA form, the CDR3 reads TGTGCCAGCAGCGTAGAGCCGACAGTTAATCTGGGTTCACCCCTCCACTTT.

The chain recombines TRBV20-1 with TRBJ1-6, with 8 bases identical to TRBD1. Germline CDR1 and CDR2: DFQATT and SNEGSKA (reference sequence). The CDR3 consists of 13 residues. The V and J ends lost 7 bases and 7 bases, in that order; junction bases with no gene match: 6. CDR3 coding DNA: TGCAGTGGTCAGGGGGCGGGAAATTCACCCCTCCACTTT. Translation gives CSGQGAGNSPLHF.

The V gene is TRBV5-5, the J gene TRBJ2-5, with 7 bases identical to TRBD1. This CDR3 has 15 amino acids. V dropped 2 bases and J dropped 5; count of bases not matched to a gene: 9. From germline, CDR1 is SGHKS and CDR2 YYEKEE (reference sequence). CDR3 sequence reads: CASSLMTGLRETQYF. In DNA form, the CDR3 reads TGTGCCAGCAGCTTAATGACAGGGTTAAGGGAGACCCAGTACTTC. Combining the CDR3 with reference TRBV5-5 and TRBJ2-5 gives the whole variable domain DAGVTQSPTHLIKTRGQQVTLRCSPISGHKSVSWYQQVLGQGPQFIFQYYEKEERGRGNFPDRFSARQFPNYSSELNVNALLLGDSALYLCASSLMTGLRETQYFGPGTRLLVL.

The CDR3 loop is CASSLLPGRSPGELFF. The CDR3 DNA follows: TGTGCCAGCAGCTTACTACCCGGGAGAAGTCCCGGGGAGCTGTTTTTT. The chain joins TRBV7-9 to TRBJ2-2; tentative D call: TRBD2 (6 bases). CDR1 is SEHNR, CDR2 FQNEAQ, per germline (reference sequence). The V and J ends lost 2 bases and 6 bases respectively, with 16 bases between them. This CDR3 spans 16 amino acids.

This chain uses TRBV29-1 with TRBJ2-2, with D maybe TRBD1 (6 bases). Germline assignment: CDR1 SQVTM and CDR2 ANQGSEA. Trimming left V 2 bases short and J 3 bases short, with 7 bases between. CDR3 length equals 13 residues. The CDR3 bases are TGCAGCGTTGAAAAGGGGGACACCGGGGAGCTGTTTTTT. Amino acids: CSVEKGDTGELFF.

The chain links TRBV30 to TRBJ2-2, with a possible D match to TRBD2 (6 bases). The germline V gene encodes CDR1 GTSNPN and CDR2 SVGIG (reference sequence). V lost 0 bases and J lost 4, with 15 bases in between. This CDR3 region has 16 residues. The CDR3 spells CAWSVLGSGGTGELFF. The CDR3 bases are TGTGCCTGGAGTGTACTGGGTAGCGGAGGCACCGGGGAGCTGTTTTTT.

This clonotype was seen at least ten times. The chain is built from TRBV6-1 and TRBJ1-2; 7 bases agree with TRBD1. Looked up from germline, CDR1 is MNHNS and CDR2 is SASEGT. The CDR3 covers 15 residues. V lost 5 bases, J lost 5 bases, and 11 bases stayed unmatched. The CDR3 loop reads CASSRDSISIYGYTF. CDR3 in DNA: TGTGCCAGCAGTAGGGACAGCATCTCGATATATGGCTACACCTTC.

The table lists this clonotype with a few counts. The chain uses TRBV7-2 and TRBJ2-1; the match to TRBD2 covers 11 bases. Germline-derived CDR1 and CDR2 are SGHTA and FQGNSA. CDR3 length: 17 amino acids. V shed 0 bases and J 2 bases; nucleotides not matched to a gene: 3. The DNA for the CDR3 is TGTGCCAGCAGCTTAGCCTCGGGACTAGCGGCCTACAATGAGCAGTTCTTC. It yields the protein CASSLASGLAAYNEQFF.

This clonotype was picked up a small number of times. The CDR3 spells CASTSGGANTGELFF. For the CDR3, the DNA is TGTGCCAGCACCAGCGGGGGAGCGAACACCGGGGAGCTGTTTTTT. The chain links TRBV5-6 to TRBJ2-2; TRBD2 matches 8 bases. Germline CDR1 SGHDT, CDR2 YYEEEE. CDR3 length equals 15 residues. The ends lost 6 bases at V and 0 bases at J; junction bases unmatched: 4.

The table lists this clonotype with a few counts. V is TRBV7-2 and J is TRBJ2-2; D uncertain. V was trimmed by 5 bases and J by 5 bases, leaving 21 bases between them. The CDR3 runs 17 residues. Germline assignment: CDR1 SGHTA and CDR2 FQGNSA. This chain's CDR3 is CASSLDGINWWTGELFF. Here the CDR3 DNA reads TGTGCCAGCAGCCTGGACGGCATAAACTGGTGGACCGGGGAGCTGTTTTTT.

This clonotype was counted a few times. This chain joins TRBV12-3 or TRBV12-4 and TRBJ1-4; no definite D call. V was cut by 4 bases and J by 3 bases, with 12 bases left in between. This CDR3 region has 15 residues. The CDR3 is CASSSGSYANEKLFF. CDR3 bases: TGTGCCAGCAGTTCCGGGAGTTACGCTAATGAAAAACTGTTTTTT.

The V and J genes are TRBV10-3 and TRBJ2-1; 8 bases fit TRBD2. The V gene's germline CDR1 is ENHRY and CDR2 SYGVKD. This CDR3 spans 16 amino acids. Trimming at V came to 2 bases and at J to 6 bases, leaving 9 bases not matched to a gene. The CDR3 DNA reads TGTGCCATCAGTGAGGTTCCGGGAGGGTATCTCAATGAGCAGTTCTTC. Encoded protein: CAISEVPGGYLNEQFF.

A word on this clonotype: One end of the junction fails to match germline, which may point to a read error. V gene TRBV7-2 combines with J gene TRBJ2-7, with TRBD1 identical over 10 bases. The CDR3 covers 13 residues. Looked up from germline, CDR1 is SGHTA and CDR2 is FQGNSA. The chain's CDR3 is CASSSDRGREQCF. In DNA, the CDR3 is TGTGCCAGCAGCTCGGACAGGGGGAGGGAGCAGTGCTTC.

This clonotype was observed at least ten times. V usage is TRBV20-1 and J usage is TRBJ2-7, with 9 bases that match TRBD2. Germline V gene data show CDR1 as DFQATT and CDR2 as SNEGSKA (reference sequence). The V segment lost 0 bases and the J segment 3 bases; nucleotides outside the gene matches: 6. The CDR3 has 15 amino acids. CDR3 sequence reads: CSARDLSGSHYEQYF. For the CDR3, the DNA is TGCAGTGCTAGAGATCTTAGCGGGAGCCACTACGAGCAGTACTTC.

V and J are TRBV28 and TRBJ1-4; tentative D call: TRBD1 (6 bases). Germline V gene lookup returns CDR1 MDHEN and CDR2 SYDVKM. Trimming pared 5 bases from V and 8 bases from J, leaving 15 bases between. This CDR3 is 14 amino acids long. The CDR3 loop is CASSRGGGREKLFF. In DNA, the CDR3 is TGTGCCAGCAGTAGAGGGGGGGGAAGGGAAAAACTGTTTTTT.

DNA for the CDR3: TGCGCCAGCAGCCGGGGACAGGGGATTTCTGGGGCCAACGTCCTGACTTTC. Its translation: CASSRGQGISGANVLTF. The rearrangement links TRBV5-1 to TRBJ2-6, with TRBD1 matching 10 bases. The V and J ends lost 4 bases and 1 base, in that order; junction bases with no gene match: 5. Germline assignment: CDR1 SGHRS and CDR2 YFSETQ. The CDR3 extends over 17 amino acids.